This TCR beta chain appears in the sequencing data of a study of blood T cell repertoires in COVID-19. Losses at the gene ends were 8 bases for V and 4 bases for J; bases not matched to a gene: 13. Per germline, CDR1 MDHEN and CDR2 SYDVKM. The CDR3 has 16 residues. This clone has just one count. Seattle enrolled patients during active infection and tracked them longitudinally. Produced via immunoSEQ multiplex PCR; TCRdb's table is partial and in-frame only. The sample has roughly 380,000 clones; around nine tenths are singletons. Sequenced sample: peripheral blood. The TCR originated in a woman aged 40 to 55 with COVID-19, enrolled during active disease. This chain links TRBV28 with TRBJ2-3, with 9 positions matching TRBD1. The CDR3 here is CASSTPQQGAADTQYF. The CDR3 DNA is TGTGCCAGCTCAACTCCCCAACAGGGGGCCGCAGATACGCAGTATTTT.